This T cell receptor (beta chain) emerged from a study of control samples from healthy donors and cancer patients. J lost 0 bases, V lost 6 bases, and 7 bases had no gene match. The germline V gene has CDR1 MNHEY and CDR2 SVGAGI. The CDR3 totals 15 residues. Libraries were prepared by immunoSEQ multiplex PCR; TCRdb keeps only in-frame clonotypes and omits some of them. The data contain roughly 100,000 clones, 70% to 90% of them singletons. The chain joins TRBV6-5 to TRBJ2-7, with 8 positions matching TRBD1. The source material was blood. The TCR was taken from a woman in her fifties or sixties in good health. The CDR3 sequence is CASSKGTGGSYEQYF. The DNA of the CDR3 is TGTGCCAGCAGCAAAGGGACAGGAGGCTCCTACGAGCAGTACTTC.